This T cell receptor (beta chain) is from a study of blood T cell repertoires in COVID-19. Looking at the study overall: The United States, Italy and Spain provided the acute and convalescent COVID-19 samples. The cDNA or gDNA used as material had been derived from T cells, B-cell-depleted T cells, or PBMCs.

In germline, CDR1 is MGHRA, CDR2 YSYEKL. This CDR3 region has 15 residues. Trimming took off 4 bases at V and 6 bases at J, with 15 bases between the two ends. Sequencing used immunoSEQ multiplex PCR; TCRdb keeps in-frame clones, though not all of them. The sample lists 100,000 to 150,000 clones, around four fifths occurring once. The source is a human donor in a cohort sampled during active COVID-19. The chain links TRBV4-1 to TRBJ1-4; possible D gene TRBD1, 5 bases. The sample was peripheral blood. The CDR3 loop reads CASSRFPGRDEKLFF. The DNA for the CDR3 is TGCGCCAGCAGCCGATTTCCAGGGAGGGATGAAAAACTGTTTTTT.